This T cell receptor (beta chain) was obtained from a study of blood T cell repertoires in COVID-19. Study summary: Samples of COVID-19 (acute and convalescent) were obtained from the United States, Italy and Spain. T cells, B-cell-depleted T cells, or PBMCs provided the cDNA or gDNA that served as material.

Per the germline V gene, CDR1 is MDHEN and CDR2 is SYDVKM. Trimming removed 2 bases at V and 7 bases at J, with 9 bases between. This CDR3 has 12 residues. Participants spanned ages roughly 18 to 90 years and resided in fewer than 30 US areas. The study counted Cohort 3 donors as recovered given two negative PCRs, clearance, or symptom resolution. Only in-frame clones appear in the TCRdb table, and some are missing; sequencing was by immunoSEQ multiplex PCR. In the table there are hundreds of thousands of clones, around 91% of which are singletons. The chain joins TRBV28 to TRBJ2-7; tentatively, D is TRBD1 (5 bases). Sequenced sample: PBMCs or T cells enriched from blood (not recorded which). The TCR comes from a man aged 30 to 45 who had recovered from COVID-19. In DNA form, the CDR3 reads TGTGCCAGCAGTTTAGACAGACGGGAGCAGTACTTC. It yields the protein CASSLDRREQYF.